Listed here is a single T cell receptor (beta chain). This clonotype was seen only once. This receptor's antigen is unknown. No base qualities exist here, and no much larger clone lies one base off it. A lone read gives weak evidence. The sample originates from a study of vaccination and CD4 T cells after COVID-19 (dated by TCRdb to between 2022 and 2023). As for the study more broadly: SARS-CoV-2 positivity had been established in the convalescent patients by nasal swab PCR, and mild disease was recorded in several of these patients and severe disease in one. The convalescent cohort included six males and four females, with two Hispanic individuals, seven Caucasians, two Asians and one multiracial person. Participants received two doses of either the Pfizer-BioNTech BNT162b2 vaccine (n=8) or the Moderna mRNA-1273 vaccine (n=2). Post-COVID blood samples were collected from convalescent patients a median of around 100 days after diagnosis, with a range of about 30 to 170 days. The time from the second vaccine dose to post-vaccine blood sampling had a median of roughly 70 days and ranged from 14 to 241 days. The cultures were stimulated with overlapping spike peptide pools from SARS-CoV-2 and from the common cold coronaviruses HCoV-NL63, HCoV-OC43 and HCoV-229E. In control cultures, a CEFX viral epitope pool was used as positive control, an HIV-1 Nef peptide pool was used as negative control, or no peptide was added. The spike-specific CD4+ TCR repertoire was compared before and after mRNA vaccination in under 11 COVID-19 convalescent patients and a few infection-naive healthy vaccine recipients. The investigation overall reported the following: The median count of SARS-CoV-2-reactive clonotypes went up from under 25 after infection to a few dozen after vaccination, although the change was not significant. Of the vaccine-specific clones found in convalescent patients, nearly all (304 of 307) were mono-reactive for SARS-CoV-2 spike instead of being cross-reactive with common cold coronaviruses. The study included relatively few convalescent patients and did not analyze early timepoints after natural infection. In convalescent patients, a median around 85% of post-vaccine SARS-CoV-2-reactive clones were detected only after vaccination, and vaccine-specific priming was suggested by this finding.

Libraries were built with PCR. DNA from cultured CD4+ T cells was subjected to TCR sequencing with the Oncomine TCR Beta short-read assay at the Johns Hopkins FTIC core. The QIAamp micro DNA kit was used to extract genomic DNA from the cultured CD4+ T cells. Oncomine TCR Beta libraries from cultured CD4+ T cells were pooled with unique dual indexes and sequenced on an Illumina iSeq 100. The published analysis was carried out like this. Non-productive sequences were filtered out, and CDR3s that did not start with C, did not end with F or W, or were shorter than 7 amino acids were discarded. Antigen-specific clonotypes were identified using the MANAFEST web application through comparison of peptide-stimulated wells with reference and other culture wells. For a clone to be called positive, the clone needed an FDR below 0.05, an odds ratio above 5, and a productive frequency above 0.1% in at least two of three replicate wells. Cross-reactive clonotypes were defined as significantly expanded in both SARS-CoV-2 spike wells and at least one common cold coronavirus spike condition. Using R version 3.6.1, CDR3 homology was evaluated through Levenshtein distances (stringdist) along with unrooted phylogenetic trees (ape). The raw public reads went through TCRdb reprocessing: fastp at Q25, MiXCR clone calling, in-frame beta chains kept. Identical CDR3 protein sequences are pooled into one entry, listed with their most common genes and DNA. These V and J calls derive from TCRdb rather than the authors' analysis. This sample holds over 15,000 distinct CDR3 sequences; around two fifths were observed only once. Jointly, the top ten make up over 6% of the sample.

V ends up 3 bases short and J 5 bases short, with an unmatched junction base count of 11. The germline V gene specifies SGHVS as CDR1 and FQNEAQ as CDR2. The CDR3 starts with the cysteine, ends with the phenylalanine, and has 16 residues. Solely the CDR3 DNA is kept, with 48 bases framed from the first base. What the treatment or condition label conveys for this sample: roughly 10-day PBMC culture with coronavirus spike peptide pools or control peptides (ViraFEST assay). The ViraFEST assay was used in the study, in which antigen-specific T cells were expanded with peptide pools and expanded clonotypes were subsequently identified by TCR sequencing. The convalescent patients' positive SARS-CoV-2 PCR tests fell between March and December 2020, which was before the Alpha, Beta and Delta variants emerged in the United States. Under 2.5 million PBMCs per well were cultured in IMDM with approximately 5% human AB serum and roughly 9.3 IU/ml IL-2, plus 10 ug/ml peptide pools. Half of the culture medium was replaced with fresh IL-2-containing medium on days 3 and 7. CD4+ T cells were isolated after roughly eleven days of culture through negative selection using the EasySep CD4+ T cell isolation kit. Ficoll-Paque Plus gradient centrifugation was used to isolate PBMCs from whole blood, and the isolated PBMCs were then either used fresh or cryopreserved at -140C. Triplicate wells were generally used for each culture condition.

The sample consisted of CD4+ T cells from blood, cultured in vitro, taken after SARS-CoV-2 vaccination. The rearranged chain carries TRBV7-8 and TRBJ2-3, with 7 bases in between that match TRBD2. This TCR was sampled from a human donor who had recovered from COVID-19. CDR3 sequence: CASSFQRLAGLDTQYF. The DNA sequence follows: TGTGCCAGCAGCTTTCAAAGACTAGCCGGGTTAGATACGCAGTATTTT.